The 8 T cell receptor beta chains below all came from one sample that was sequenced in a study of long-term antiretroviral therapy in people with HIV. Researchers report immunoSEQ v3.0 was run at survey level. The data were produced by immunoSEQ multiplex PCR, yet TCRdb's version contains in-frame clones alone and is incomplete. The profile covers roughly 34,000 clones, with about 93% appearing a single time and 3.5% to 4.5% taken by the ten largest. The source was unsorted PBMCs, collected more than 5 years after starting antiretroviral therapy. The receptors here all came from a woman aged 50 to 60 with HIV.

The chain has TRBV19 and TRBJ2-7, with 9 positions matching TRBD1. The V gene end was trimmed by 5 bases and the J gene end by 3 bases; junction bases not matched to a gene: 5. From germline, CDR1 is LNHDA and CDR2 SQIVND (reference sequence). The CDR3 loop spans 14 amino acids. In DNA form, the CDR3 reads TGTGCCAGTAGTGCGATGACAGGGGGCTACGAGCAGTACTTC. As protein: CASSAMTGGYEQYF.

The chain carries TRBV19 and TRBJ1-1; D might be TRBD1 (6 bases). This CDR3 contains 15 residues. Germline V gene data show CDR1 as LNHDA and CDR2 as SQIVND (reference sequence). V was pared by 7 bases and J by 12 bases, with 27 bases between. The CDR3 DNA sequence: TGTGCCAGTACTGCGGGGGGGGCGTCAAGGAGTTTGTCTTTCTTT. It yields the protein CASTAGGASRSLSFF.

The CDR3 DNA reads as TGTGCCAGCACCCCGGGAACGGAGAATTCACCCCTCCACTTT. Amino acid sequence: CASTPGTENSPLHF. V is TRBV6-1 and J is TRBJ1-6; no reliable D call. In germline, CDR1 is MNHNS, CDR2 SASEGT. V lost 7 bases and J lost 7, with 14 bases in between. CDR3 length equals 14 residues.

The CDR3 sequence: CATLDRGSYNEQFF. The CDR3 bases are TGTGCCACCTTGGACAGGGGATCCTACAATGAGCAGTTCTTC. V is TRBV10-3 and J is TRBJ2-1; the match to TRBD1 covers 9 bases. V shed 10 bases and J 1 base; nucleotides not matched to a gene: 5. The CDR3 is 14 amino acids. Germline CDR1 and CDR2: ENHRY and SYGVKD.

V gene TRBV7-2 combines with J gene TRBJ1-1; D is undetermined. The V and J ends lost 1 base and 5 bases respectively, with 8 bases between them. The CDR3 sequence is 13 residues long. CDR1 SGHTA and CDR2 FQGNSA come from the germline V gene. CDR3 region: CASSLVSSTEAFF. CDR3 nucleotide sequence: TGTGCCAGCAGCTTAGTATCATCAACTGAAGCTTTCTTT.

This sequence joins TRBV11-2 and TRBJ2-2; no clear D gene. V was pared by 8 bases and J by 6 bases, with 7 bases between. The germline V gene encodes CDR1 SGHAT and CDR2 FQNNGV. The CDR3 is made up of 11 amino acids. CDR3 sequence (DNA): TGTGCCAGCGGGTCCTCCGGGGAGCTGTTTTTT. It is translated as CASGSSGELFF.

CDR3 amino acids: CASSQVTGASEKLFF. The DNA of the CDR3 is TGTGCCAGCAGCCAAGTTACAGGGGCAAGTGAAAAACTGTTTTTT. This rearrangement joins TRBV14 to TRBJ1-4, with TRBD1 matching over 7 bases. This CDR3 is built from 15 residues. Germline lookup yields CDR1 SGHDN and CDR2 FVKESK. The ends lost 1 base at V and 7 bases at J; junction bases unmatched: 6. Full variable domain (missing parts from reference TRBV14 and TRBJ1-4): EAGVTQFPSHSVIEKGQTVTLRCDPISGHDNLYWYRRVMGKEIKFLLHFVKESKQDESGMPNNRFLAERTGGTYSTLKVQPAELEDSGVYFCASSQVTGASEKLFFGSGTQLSVL.

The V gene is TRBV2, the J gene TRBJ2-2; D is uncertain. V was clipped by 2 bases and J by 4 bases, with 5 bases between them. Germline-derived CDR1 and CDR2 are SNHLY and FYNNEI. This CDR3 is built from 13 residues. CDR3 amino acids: CASSETGTGELFF. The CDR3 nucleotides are TGTGCCAGCAGTGAAACCGGCACCGGGGAGCTGTTTTTT.